This entry lists 9 T cell receptor beta chains sequenced from one sample in a study of shared clonotypes between healthy human individuals (dated by TCRdb to the early 2020s). The library was prepared using the immunoSEQ multiplex PCR assay. The source is immuneACCESS, and TCRdb retained only in-frame sequences with V and J called. Part of the clones is not carried over; for the studies checked, unresolved V genes explain less than half of this, and the remainder is unexplained. This sample is represented by fewer than 1 million clones; 96% of them were singletons. Of the sample, about 0.25% falls within the top ten clones. For the CD8 naive samples, CD45RO-negative cells were positively selected for CCR7, yielding a CD45RA+CCR7+ population from which TemRA cells were excluded. Material for sequencing was naive CD8+ T cells sorted from blood. The cell subset or site label of this sample denotes: CD45RA+CCR7+. These receptors were collected from a man aged 25-40 years in good health.

V is TRBV14 and J is TRBJ2-7; 9 nucleotides agree with TRBD2. The CDR3 has 16 residues. With 2 bases clipped from V and 4 bases from J, the junction kept 9 bases outside the gene matches. Germline-derived CDR1 and CDR2 are SGHDN and FVKESK. CDR3 amino acids: CASSQLAGTAGYEQYF. The CDR3 nucleotides read TGTGCCAGCAGCCAACTAGCGGGAACTGCCGGTTACGAGCAGTACTTC.

The chain employs TRBV7-6 and TRBJ2-7, with 11 bases matching TRBD2. V gave up 4 bases and J gave up 5 bases; unmatched junction bases: 7. Germline V gene lookup returns CDR1 SGHVS and CDR2 FNYEAQ. The CDR3 runs 15 residues. CDR3 DNA sequence: TGTGCCAGCAGCTCTCGACTAGCGGGAATCAACGAGCAGTACTTC. Protein: CASSSRLAGINEQYF.

The chain combines TRBV19 with TRBJ1-2, with a tentative D call TRBD1 (5 bases). V was shortened by 6 bases and J by 0 bases, with 20 bases between the two germline ends. Germline V gene sequence: CDR1 LNHDA, CDR2 SQIVND (reference sequence). The length of the CDR3 is 17 residues. DNA of the CDR3: TGTGCCAGTAGGGGGCCCGGGCAACGAAAAGCTAACTATGGCTACACCTTC. Translated, it gives CASRGPGQRKANYGYTF. Supplemented by reference TRBV19 and TRBJ1-2, the full variable domain reads DGGITQSPKYLFRKEGQNVTLSCEQNLNHDAMYWYRQDPGQGLRLIYYSQIVNDFQKGDIAEGYSVSREKKESFPLTVTSAQKNPTAFYLCASRGPGQRKANYGYTFGSGTRLTVV.

The genes are TRBV5-1 and TRBJ2-3, with a weak D call TRBD2 (5 bases). Trimming shortened V by 6 bases and J by 1 base, and 18 bases separated the two germline ends. The CDR3 runs 16 residues. Germline CDR1 is SGHRS and CDR2 is YFSETQ. The CDR3 region has the DNA TGCGCCAGCATTCCAGGCTTCGGGGTTCGCACAGATACGCAGTATTTT. It encodes CASIPGFGVRTDTQYF. Drawing the rest from reference TRBV5-1 and TRBJ2-3, the complete variable domain is KAGVTQTPRYLIKTRGQQVTLSCSPISGHRSVSWYQQTPGQGLQFLFEYFSETQRNKGNFPGRFSGRQFSNSRSEMNVSTLELGDSALYLCASIPGFGVRTDTQYFGPGTRLTVL.

CDR3 bases: TGTGCCAGCAGCTTAGTGAGGCCCGCTCTAGCCAAAAACATTCAGTACTTC. Translation: CASSLVRPALAKNIQYF. This chain connects TRBV11-2 to TRBJ2-4; D gene unclear. CDR1 is SGHAT, CDR2 FQNNGV, per germline. The CDR3 covers 17 residues. V was pared by 1 base and J by 0 bases, with 13 bases between.

V usage is TRBV21-1 and J usage is TRBJ2-7; no DNA check was done on the table's D call, TRBD2. TRBV21-1 constitutes a pseudogene. The CDR3 sequence is 20 residues long. The CDR3 nucleotides read TGTGCCAGCAGCAAAGTATACTCCGGGACTAGCGGGAGAATTTCCTACGAGCAGTACTTC. Its protein product is CASSKVYSGTSGRISYEQYF.

The CDR3 nucleotides read TGCAGTGCCGCTGGCCAGCAGTTCTTC. Its protein is CSAAGQQFF. The gene calls are TRBV20-1 and TRBJ2-1; D is ambiguous. The V gene lost 6 bases and the J gene lost 11 bases, with 8 bases spanning the gap. Germline V gene sequence: CDR1 DFQATT, CDR2 SNEGSKA (reference sequence). The CDR3 consists of 9 residues.

The CDR3 protein is CASRGGYSGNTIYF. The DNA of the CDR3 is TGTGCCAGCCGCGGGGGCTACTCTGGAAACACCATATATTTT. The chain uses TRBV6-1 and TRBJ1-3, with D possibly matching TRBD1 (6 bases). The CDR3 loop spans 14 amino acids. V shed 8 bases and J shed 0 bases, with 11 bases lying between them. Germline CDR1 reads MNHNS; CDR2 reads SASEGT.

This chain uses TRBV29-1 with TRBJ2-1, with TRBD2 identical over 8 bases. The CDR3 runs 14 residues. J gave up 4 bases and V 2 bases, and 4 bases lay outside the gene matches. Germline values: CDR1 SQVTM, CDR2 ANQGSEA. The CDR3 sequence: CSVERSGSYNEQFF. Here the CDR3 DNA reads TGCAGCGTTGAAAGGAGCGGGAGTTACAATGAGCAGTTCTTC.